The text below deals with one T cell receptor beta chain. Its specific antigen is unknown. No much larger clone exists at a distance of one base, and base qualities are not known. This specimen comes from a study of cytomegalovirus exposure and HLA in healthy donors (dated 2017 in TCRdb). Study-level background: The 500 to 700 repertoires of the first cohort and the roughly 110 validation repertoires were produced on the same platform, according to a later analysis. The study aimed to test whether signatures of past pathogen exposure could be identified by cataloging public T cell receptors. In addition to the first cohort of around 670 subjects, a separate validation cohort of 120 different subjects was used. The study combined high-throughput TCR immunosequencing, statistical association of individual TCRs with disease status, and machine learning to predict cytomegalovirus infection status.

The paper's findings and limits, for the study overall: Most TCR sequences were observed very rarely across donors, whereas some public TCRs were present in many individuals. The classifier was reported to diagnose cytomegalovirus status with high specificity and sensitivity in both the original and validation cohorts. Of the cluster scores, about 94% were above 0 in a later analysis, which found that TCRs clustered in the first cohort also tended to co-occur in the approximately 130 validation repertoires. The authors suggested that the approach could potentially be extended to other disease states and immunological phenotypes. The study listed 150 to 200 TCR beta chains as associated with cytomegalovirus. A later analysis had no HLA typing for the validation cohort, so co-occurrence there was scored across all 110 or so repertoires. In vitro tests confirmed that a few of the cytomegalovirus-associated TCR beta chains recognize cytomegalovirus antigens.

Library method: the immunoSEQ multiplex PCR assay. Per the authors' processing: A statistical classification framework was built to diagnose cytomegalovirus status from the catalog of TCR beta chain sequences. Sourced from immuneACCESS, this table was stored by TCRdb with only in-frame sequences that have V and J called. A share of the clones is absent; for the studies checked, an unresolved V gene accounts for under half, and the remainder has no known explanation. That table gives V, J and clone size, and the DNA gave D and trimming. Across this sample there are approximately 110,000 clones, with 88% seen only once. The ten largest clones represent about 2% of the sample. CDR3 length: 14 amino acids, cysteine to phenylalanine. Kept here is only the CDR3 DNA, which spans 42 bases and is read in frame from base 1. The germline V gene sets CDR1 to MDHEN and CDR2 to SYDVKM. Trimming takes 6 bases from V and 6 bases from J, and the germline ends sit 18 bases apart.

Donors formed part of the validation cohort, which comprised 120 or so subjects and was distinct from the first cohort of 550 to 850 subjects. Sequenced sample: PBMCs. Rearrangement joined TRBV28 to TRBJ2-7, with a weak D call of TRBD2 (6 bases match). The receptor was isolated from a woman aged 18 to 35 in good health and CMV-seronegative. The CDR3 in this case is CASSPGLMSREQYF. Read as DNA, the sequence is TGTGCCAGCAGCCCGGGACTGATGTCTCGCGAGCAGTACTTC.